The next 30 T cell receptor beta chains were all read from a single sample in a study of long-term antiretroviral therapy in people with HIV. Survey-level immunoSEQ v3.0 assays were run. The assay was immunoSEQ multiplex PCR, and TCRdb's table has in-frame clones only and misses some. The repertoire consists of some 25,000 clones, with 84% occurring once and the leading ten covering more than 2%. The sample here was unsorted PBMCs, taken 3 years after starting antiretroviral therapy. These receptor sequences come from a man over 45 with HIV.

The V gene is TRBV9, the J gene TRBJ2-5; D is uncertain. The CDR3 sequence is 17 residues long. CDR1 SGDLS and CDR2 YYNGEE come from the germline V gene. Trimming took off 3 bases at V and 4 bases at J, with 22 bases between the two ends. The CDR3 DNA sequence: TGTGCCAGCAGCGCTTCTACGCAAGGTCCCGCAAGAGAGACCCAGTACTTC. This sequence encodes CASSASTQGPARETQYF. The full variable domain, with the rest looked up from reference TRBV9 and TRBJ2-5, is DSGVTQTPKHLITATGQRVTLRCSPRSGDLSVYWYQQSLDQGLQFLIQYYNGEERAKGNILERFSAQQFPDLHSELNLSSLELGDSALYFCASSASTQGPARETQYFGPGTRLLVL.

V usage is TRBV7-2 and J usage is TRBJ1-4; 8 bases line up with TRBD1. The V and J ends lost 1 base and 8 bases, in that order; junction bases with no gene match: 3. The CDR3 contains 14 residues. Germline V lookup: CDR1 SGHTA, CDR2 FQGNSA. DNA for the CDR3: TGTGCCAGCAGCTTAGGGCAGGGGGCCGAAAAACTGTTTTTT. Amino acid sequence: CASSLGQGAEKLFF.

The V and J genes are TRBV7-2 and TRBJ2-1; 9 nucleotides match TRBD2. J was trimmed by 8 bases and V by 2 bases; bases with no gene match: 10. The CDR3 totals 16 residues. Germline V gives CDR1 SGHTA, CDR2 FQGNSA. The CDR3 sequence: CASSLSGGGALDEQFF. CDR3 bases: TGTGCCAGCAGCTTATCGGGCGGGGGGGCCCTCGATGAGCAGTTCTTC.

This rearrangement joins TRBV5-4 to TRBJ2-1; D unresolved. This CDR3 is 11 amino acids long. Trimming took 1 base from V and 6 from J, leaving 2 bases between them. Looked up from germline, CDR1 is SGHNT and CDR2 is YYREEE (reference sequence). CDR3 sequence (DNA): TGTGCCAGCAGCTTGTCCAATGAGCAGTTCTTC. This codes for CASSLSNEQFF. The whole variable domain, filled in from reference TRBV5-4 and TRBJ2-1, reads ETGVTQSPTHLIKTRGQQVTLRCSSQSGHNTVSWYQQALGQGPQFIFQYYREEENGRGNFPPRFSGLQFPNYSSELNVNALELDDSALYLCASSLSNEQFFGPGTRLTVL.

This sequence joins TRBV4-1 and TRBJ2-6; D may be TRBD2 (5 bases). Germline V lookup: CDR1 MGHRA, CDR2 YSYEKL. V shed 0 bases and J shed 3 bases, with 12 bases lying between them. There are 17 residues in the CDR3. The CDR3 spells CASSQDLGRGGANVLTF. As DNA, the CDR3 is TGCGCCAGCAGCCAAGATCTAGGGAGAGGTGGGGCCAACGTCCTGACTTTC.

The chain couples TRBV5-1 to TRBJ2-7; 10 positions agree with TRBD1. Trimming at V came to 4 bases and at J to 1 base, leaving 8 bases not matched to a gene. Per the germline V gene, CDR1 is SGHRS and CDR2 is YFSETQ. This CDR3 comprises 16 residues. CDR3 nucleotides: TGCGCCAGCAGCCAATATGCGGGACAGGGGTCCTACGAGCAGTACTTC. It yields the protein CASSQYAGQGSYEQYF.

This chain joins TRBV7-3 and TRBJ1-1; D gene ambiguous. The germline V gene encodes CDR1 SGHTA and CDR2 FQGTGA. The CDR3 is 13 residues long. V was trimmed by 4 bases and J by 4 bases, leaving 10 bases between them. The CDR3 region has the DNA TGTGCCAGCAGCTCACGAGAGGGCACTGAAGCTTTCTTT. Its translation: CASSSREGTEAFF.

The chain combines TRBV7-8 with TRBJ1-2; 7 nucleotides line up with TRBD1. This CDR3 spans 16 amino acids. Germline values: CDR1 SGHVS, CDR2 FQNEAQ. V lost 4 bases to trimming and J lost 4 bases; unmatched junction nucleotides: 12. The DNA for the CDR3 is TGTGCCAGCAGCTCGTCTAGGGCAGGGGGGGGCTATGGCTACACCTTC. Its protein is CASSSSRAGGGYGYTF.

This chain uses TRBV29-1 with TRBJ1-1; 9 nucleotides line up with TRBD1. V shed 3 bases, J shed 3 bases, and the junction held 2 bases outside the gene matches. Germline CDR1 is SQVTM and CDR2 is ANQGSEA. The CDR3 runs to 13 residues. DNA for the CDR3: TGCAGCGTTGAGGGACAGGGATACACTGAAGCTTTCTTT. Protein: CSVEGQGYTEAFF. The entire variable domain, with the rest obtained from reference TRBV29-1 and TRBJ1-1, is as follows: SAVISQKPSRDICQRGTSLTIQCQVDSQVTMMFWYRQQPGQSLTLIATANQGSEATYESGFVIDKFPISRPNLTFSTLTVSNMSPEDSSIYLCSVEGQGYTEAFFGQGTRLTVV.

V is TRBV25-1 and J is TRBJ1-4, with D possibly being TRBD1 (5 bases). The CDR3 extends over 15 amino acids. Trimming took off 2 bases at V and 8 bases at J, with 15 bases between the two ends. Looked up from germline, CDR1 is MGHDK and CDR2 is SYGVNS. For the CDR3, the DNA is TGTGCCAGCAGTGAACTGGGGGAGGAGAAGGAAAAACTGTTTTTT. Protein product: CASSELGEEKEKLFF. Full variable domain (rest looked up from reference TRBV25-1 and TRBJ1-4): EADIYQTPRYLVIGTGKKITLECSQTMGHDKMYWYQQDPGMELHLIHYSYGVNSTEKGDLSSESTVSRIRTEHFPLTLESARPSHTSQYLCASSELGEEKEKLFFGSGTQLSVL.

The chain carries TRBV4-3 and TRBJ2-3, with TRBD2 matching over 13 bases. CDR1 LGHNA and CDR2 YSLEER come from the germline V gene. CDR3 length: 18 amino acids. The junction had 12 bases not matched to a gene; V was cut back by 8 bases and J by 1 base. The CDR3 loop reads CASGTGLAGEGGTDTQYF. The DNA of the CDR3 is TGCGCCAGCGGTACCGGACTAGCGGGAGAGGGAGGCACAGATACGCAGTATTTT.

The chain uses TRBV10-3 and TRBJ2-3, with 12 bases that match TRBD2. This CDR3 has 19 residues. The junction had 9 bases not matched to a gene; V was cut back by 0 bases and J by 2 bases. CDR1 is ENHRY, CDR2 SYGVKD, per germline. DNA of the CDR3: TGTGCCATCAGTGAGTCGCGACTAGCGGGAGCTATATACACAGATACGCAGTATTTT. Translation gives CAISESRLAGAIYTDTQYF.

This chain uses TRBV6-1 with TRBJ2-2, with 11 bases identical to TRBD2. CDR1 MNHNS and CDR2 SASEGT come from the germline V gene. The CDR3 totals 19 residues. V shed 3 bases and J 0 bases; nucleotides not matched to a gene: 9. The CDR3: CASSDPGTSGFANTGELFF. The DNA for the CDR3 is TGTGCCAGCAGTGACCCCGGGACTAGCGGTTTCGCGAACACCGGGGAGCTGTTTTTT.

CDR3 sequence (DNA): TGTGCCAGCAGTTTCCAGGGGGCGTGGACGCAGTATTTT. It codes for CASSFQGAWTQYF. The rearrangement uses TRBV28 and TRBJ2-3, with 8 bases that match TRBD1. Germline V gives CDR1 MDHEN, CDR2 SYDVKM. CDR3 length: 13 amino acids. J lost 9 bases, V lost 3 bases, and 5 bases had no gene match. The full variable domain, in which reference TRBV28 and TRBJ2-3 provide the parts outside the CDR3, is DVKVTQSSRYLVKRTGEKVFLECVQDMDHENMFWYRQDPGLGLRLIYFSYDVKMKEKGDIPEGYSVSREKKERFSLILESASTNQTSMYLCASSFQGAWTQYFGPGTRLTVL.

The CDR3 region is CSVYTDNEKLFF. The CDR3 nucleotides are TGCAGCGTCTACACGGATAATGAAAAACTGTTTTTT. The chain combines TRBV29-1 with TRBJ1-4, with unresolved D. The germline V and J ends were trimmed by 6 bases and 4 bases, with 9 bases remaining between them. The CDR3 is made up of 12 amino acids. CDR1 and CDR2 (germline): SQVTM, ANQGSEA.

The chain combines TRBV4-3 with TRBJ2-3; weak D call: TRBD1 (5 bases). The V gene lost 2 bases and the J gene lost 0 bases, with 15 bases spanning the gap. The CDR3 is made up of 17 amino acids. Looked up from germline, CDR1 is LGHNA and CDR2 is YSLEER. The CDR3 nucleotides are TGCGCCAGCAGCCAACGGACAAGTCATACGAGCACAGATACGCAGTATTTT. Translation: CASSQRTSHTSTDTQYF.

The rearrangement links TRBV30 to TRBJ1-3, with D unresolved. The V end lost 8 bases, the J end lost 4 bases, and 9 bases lay between the germline ends. Germline values: CDR1 GTSNPN, CDR2 SVGIG (reference sequence). The CDR3 contains 11 residues. CDR3 bases: TGTGCCAGCGTTCGGGGAAACACCATATATTTT. This translates into CASVRGNTIYF.

The chain combines TRBV25-1 with TRBJ2-7; D is possibly TRBD1 or TRBD2 (5 bases each). V lost 6 bases to trimming and J lost 0 bases, with 9 bases between them. Germline V gives CDR1 MGHDK, CDR2 SYGVNS. The CDR3 spans 13 residues. The CDR3: CASRGDSSYEQYF. Written as DNA, the CDR3 is TGTGCCAGCAGGGGGGATTCCTCCTACGAGCAGTACTTC.

In DNA form, the CDR3 reads TGTGCCAGTAGTATCACCGGGGAGCTGTTTTTT. Its protein is CASSITGELFF. The gene calls are TRBV19 and TRBJ2-2, with D hard to call. V was trimmed by 3 bases and J by 4 bases, leaving 0 bases between them. Germline V gene lookup returns CDR1 LNHDA and CDR2 SQIVND (reference sequence). The CDR3 covers 11 residues.

The chain has TRBV5-8 and TRBJ2-2, with 7 bases aligning to TRBD1. The length of the CDR3 is 16 residues. CDR1 and CDR2 (germline): SGHTS, YDEGEE. Trimming at V came to 4 bases and at J to 7 bases, leaving 13 bases not matched to a gene. The CDR3 reads CASSRPGQLTIGELFF. CDR3 bases: TGTGCCAGCAGCCGTCCGGGACAGTTAACAATCGGGGAGCTGTTTTTT. The full variable domain, rest sourced from reference TRBV5-8 and TRBJ2-2, is EAGVTQSPTHLIKTRGQQATLRCSPISGHTSVYWYQQALGLGLQFLLWYDEGEERNRGNFPPRFSGRQFPNYSSELNVNALELEDSALYLCASSRPGQLTIGELFFGEGSRLTVL.

This chain links TRBV7-9 with TRBJ1-1; 7 bases fit TRBD1. The V segment lost 5 bases and the J segment 1 base; nucleotides outside the gene matches: 4. This CDR3 has 14 amino acids. Germline-derived CDR1 and CDR2 are SEHNR and FQNEAQ (reference sequence). Here the CDR3 reads CASSRGQENTEAFF. The CDR3 nucleotides read TGTGCCAGCAGCAGAGGACAGGAGAACACTGAAGCTTTCTTT.

V and J are TRBV28 and TRBJ1-2; D unclear. This CDR3 spans 14 amino acids. From germline, CDR1 is MDHEN and CDR2 SYDVKM. V was pared by 5 bases and J by 2 bases, with 12 bases between. CDR3 sequence reads: CASSTDLGNYGYTF. CDR3 nucleotide sequence: TGTGCCAGCAGTACGGACTTGGGGAACTATGGCTACACCTTC.

The chain couples TRBV7-2 to TRBJ2-7; a possible D gene is TRBD1 (6 bases). The V gene's germline CDR1 is SGHTA and CDR2 FQGNSA. V dropped 1 base and J dropped 4 bases, with 14 bases sitting between them. The CDR3 totals 15 residues. The CDR3 nucleotides read TGTGCCAGCAGCTTAGGGGCAGGGGCGGAATACGAGCAGTACTTC. Protein sequence: CASSLGAGAEYEQYF. The full variable domain, completed using reference TRBV7-2 and TRBJ2-7, is GAGVSQSPSNKVTEKGKDVELRCDPISGHTALYWYRQSLGQGLEFLIYFQGNSAPDKSGLPSDRFSAERTGGSVSTLTIQRTQQEDSAVYLCASSLGAGAEYEQYFGPGTRLTVT.

The genes are TRBV7-8 and TRBJ2-4; TRBD2 is a possible D gene (5 bases). With 5 bases removed from V and 2 bases from J, the gap between germline ends came to 28 bases. Germline V gene lookup returns CDR1 SGHVS and CDR2 FQNEAQ. CDR3 length: 20 amino acids. As DNA, the CDR3 is TGTGCCAGCAGCCCCACACGACCGGGGATGGGATTCCCCCCCAAAAACATTCAGTACTTC. Its protein product is CASSPTRPGMGFPPKNIQYF.

The chain has TRBV28 and TRBJ2-7; 10 bases align to TRBD1. The CDR3 totals 15 residues. CDR1 is MDHEN, CDR2 SYDVKM, per germline. V shed 4 bases, J shed 0 bases, and the junction held 3 bases outside the gene matches. CDR3 protein: CASSSGQGGSYEQYF. CDR3 in DNA: TGTGCCAGCAGTTCAGGACAGGGGGGCTCCTACGAGCAGTACTTC.

The V gene is TRBV27, the J gene TRBJ2-7, with D possibly being TRBD2 (5 bases). V was cut by 2 bases and J by 1 base, with 6 bases left in between. CDR1 MNHEY and CDR2 SMNVEV come from the germline V gene (reference sequence). CDR3 size: 13 residues. Here the CDR3 reads CASSLTRSYEQYF. CDR3 DNA: TGTGCCAGCAGTTTAACTAGGTCCTACGAGCAGTACTTC.

This sequence joins TRBV28 and TRBJ2-7, with D hard to call. V shed 6 bases and J shed 0 bases, with 12 bases lying between them. CDR1 MDHEN and CDR2 SYDVKM come from the germline V gene. The length of the CDR3 is 14 residues. The CDR3: CASRSRRSSYEQYF. The CDR3 DNA follows: TGTGCCAGCAGGTCCCGACGGAGCTCCTACGAGCAGTACTTC. Full variable domain (remainder filled in from reference TRBV28 and TRBJ2-7): DVKVTQSSRYLVKRTGEKVFLECVQDMDHENMFWYRQDPGLGLRLIYFSYDVKMKEKGDIPEGYSVSREKKERFSLILESASTNQTSMYLCASRSRRSSYEQYFGPGTRLTVT.

The J gene is TRBJ1-2, the V gene TRBV15, with 9 bases lining up with TRBD1. The CDR3 runs to 15 residues. Germline assignment: CDR1 LNHNV and CDR2 YYDKDF (reference sequence). Germline trimming cut 3 bases from V and 4 bases from J; bases unmatched to any gene: 6. CDR3 in amino acids: CATSRGRDRAYGYTF. Here the CDR3 DNA reads TGTGCCACCAGCAGGGGCCGGGACAGGGCCTATGGCTACACCTTC. Using reference TRBV15 and TRBJ1-2 for the parts outside the CDR3, the full variable domain is DAMVIQNPRYQVTQFGKPVTLSCSQTLNHNVMYWYQQKSSQAPKLLFHYYDKDFNNEADTPDNFQSRRPNTSFCFLDIRSPGLGDTAMYLCATSRGRDRAYGYTFGSGTRLTVV.

This clone was observed once. V and J are TRBV21-1 and TRBJ1-1; the DNA was not used to check the table's D call, TRBD1. TRBV21-1 is a pseudogene segment. This CDR3 comprises 16 residues. The CDR3 DNA is TGTGCCAGCAGCAGTTCAGGGATGAATATGAACACTGAAGCTTTCTTT. Translating it yields CASSSSGMNMNTEAFF.

There are a few counts of this clone. This chain uses TRBV4-1 with TRBJ1-4; D gene uncertain. The CDR3 has 16 residues. CDR1 MGHRA and CDR2 YSYEKL come from the germline V gene. Between the trimmed V and J ends, which lost 0 bases and 7 bases, there was a span of 15 bases. DNA for the CDR3: TGCGCCAGCAGCCAAGATGGAGCAGGAGGTGGTGAAAAACTGTTTTTT. Translated, it gives CASSQDGAGGGEKLFF.